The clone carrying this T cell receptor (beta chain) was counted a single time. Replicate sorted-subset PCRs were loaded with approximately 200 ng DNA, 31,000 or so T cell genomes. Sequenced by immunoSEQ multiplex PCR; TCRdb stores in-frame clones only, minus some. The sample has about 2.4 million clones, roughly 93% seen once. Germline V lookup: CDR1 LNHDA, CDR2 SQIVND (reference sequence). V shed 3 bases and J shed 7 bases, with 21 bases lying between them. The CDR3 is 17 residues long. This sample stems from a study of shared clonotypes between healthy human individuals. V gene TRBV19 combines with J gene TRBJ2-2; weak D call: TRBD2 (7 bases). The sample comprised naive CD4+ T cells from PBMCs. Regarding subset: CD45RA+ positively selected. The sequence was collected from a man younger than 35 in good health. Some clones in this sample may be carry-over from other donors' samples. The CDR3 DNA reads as TGTGCCAGTAGTATGATGGCGGGGGCGCGAAGGAACGGGGAGCTGTTTTTT. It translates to CASSMMAGARRNGELFF.